This T cell receptor beta chain was observed in a study of blood T cell repertoires in COVID-19. Study-wide context: Cohort 3 recovered donors had two negative PCRs, clearance, or symptom resolution.

Generated by immunoSEQ multiplex PCR, the TCRdb table keeps only in-frame clones and is missing some. The data contain more than 200,000 clones, roughly 84% of them singletons. The CDR3 consists of 15 residues. CDR1 MDHEN and CDR2 SYDVKM come from the germline V gene. Note on this clone: At one end, the junction sequence differs from germline, possibly due to a read error.

Sequenced material: PBMCs or T cells enriched from blood (not recorded which). This receptor was obtained from a man younger than 45 in a cohort exposed to, infected with or recovered from COVID-19 (not recorded which). The V call is TRBV28, the J call TRBJ2-3, with D maybe TRBD2 (6 bases). CDR3 bases: TGTGCCAGCAGTTTGACCGGGGGTAGCACATATACGCAGTATTTT. The encoded protein is CASSLTGGSTYTQYF.